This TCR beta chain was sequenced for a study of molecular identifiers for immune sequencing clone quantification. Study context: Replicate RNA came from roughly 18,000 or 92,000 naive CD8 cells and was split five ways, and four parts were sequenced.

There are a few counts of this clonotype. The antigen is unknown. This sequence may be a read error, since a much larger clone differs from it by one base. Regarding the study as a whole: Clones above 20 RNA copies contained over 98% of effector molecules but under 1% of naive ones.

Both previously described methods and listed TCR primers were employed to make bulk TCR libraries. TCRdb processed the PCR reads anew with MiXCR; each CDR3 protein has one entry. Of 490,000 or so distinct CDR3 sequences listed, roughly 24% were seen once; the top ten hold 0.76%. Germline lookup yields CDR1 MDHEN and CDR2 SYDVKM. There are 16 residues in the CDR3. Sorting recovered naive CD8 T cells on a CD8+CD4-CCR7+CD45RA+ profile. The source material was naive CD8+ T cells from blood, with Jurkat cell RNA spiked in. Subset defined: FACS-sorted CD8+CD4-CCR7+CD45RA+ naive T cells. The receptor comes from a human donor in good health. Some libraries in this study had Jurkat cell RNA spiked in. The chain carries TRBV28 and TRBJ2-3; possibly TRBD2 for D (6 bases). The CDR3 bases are TGTGCCAGCAGTTTTTTTGGGGAGGCTGTAACAGATACGCAGTGTTTT. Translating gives CASSFFGEAVTDTQCF.